A single sample gave rise to the 3 T cell receptor beta chains below, sequenced in a study of blood T cell repertoires in COVID-19. Method: immunoSEQ multiplex PCR; TCRdb's copy keeps in-frame clones and lacks some. The data show almost 400,000 clones, with around 87% seen just once and 2.3% held by the top ten. Sequenced input: peripheral blood. The receptors originated from an older woman with COVID-19, enrolled during active disease.

The chain combines TRBV5-1 with TRBJ1-2; D unclear. The CDR3 totals 15 residues. CDR1 SGHRS and CDR2 YFSETQ come from the germline V gene. Deletions cut 2 bases from V and 8 bases from J, with 19 bases between. The CDR3 sequence is CASSFGSTSLFGYTF. The CDR3, as DNA: TGCGCCAGCAGCTTCGGTTCCACCTCTCTATTCGGCTACACCTTC.

V usage is TRBV7-8 and J usage is TRBJ1-1; no clear D. V lost 6 bases and J 0 bases, leaving 11 bases between the germline ends. The CDR3 covers 14 residues. Germline lookup yields CDR1 SGHVS and CDR2 FQNEAQ. CDR3 region: CASSPHRLNTEAFF. CDR3 sequence (DNA): TGTGCCAGCAGTCCACACCGATTGAACACTGAAGCTTTCTTT.

The chain links TRBV19 to TRBJ1-5; TRBD1 might be the D (6 bases). The germline gives CDR1 LNHDA, CDR2 SQIVND (reference sequence). This CDR3 comprises 14 residues. The V end lost 3 bases, the J end lost 4 bases, and 10 bases lay between the germline ends. This CDR3 is CASSIYTGNQPQHF. The CDR3 nucleotides are TGTGCCAGTAGTATTTACACAGGGAATCAGCCCCAGCATTTT.